This section outlines one T cell receptor beta chain sequence together with its context. Its target is not known. Mismatch with germline at one junction end may stem from a read error. The record originates from a study of blood T cells in healthy people across ages. Sample-barcoded 5' priming and a J-beta primer mix drove a second PCR of roughly 7 to 11 cycles. TCRdb independently ran MiXCR on the 5' RACE reads; one entry per CDR3 protein. The repertoire consists of 550,000 to 700,000 distinct CDR3 sequences, with 25% to 30% occurring once and the leading ten covering approximately 17%. Study results and caveats: The study found more naive CD4+ cells and higher diversity in long-lived than aged donors. What prevented conclusive comparison of naive and antigen-experienced cells was that PBMCs were unsorted.

The CDR3 contains 12 residues. CDR1 is LGHNA, CDR2 YNFKEQ, per germline. This chain joins TRBV4-2 and TRBJ1-2, with unresolved D. The receptor's source is a woman aged 70-85 years in good health. Sequenced sample: blood. This CDR3 reads CASSHPDGPNNF. DNA for the CDR3: TGTGCCAGCAGCCACCCAGACGGACCCAATAACTTC.